This T cell receptor beta chain was profiled in a study of control samples from healthy donors and cancer patients. CDR3 length: 13 residues. Germline assignment: CDR1 SQVTM and CDR2 ANQGSEA. Trimming left V 7 bases short and J 9 bases short, with 19 bases between. Sequenced by immunoSEQ multiplex PCR; TCRdb stores in-frame clones only, minus some. The sample consists of 75,000 to 95,000 clones, around 84% of them appearing once. The clonotype originates from a man in his sixties or seventies with lung cancer. This rearrangement joins TRBV29-1 to TRBJ2-1, with TRBD2 as a possible D gene (6 bases). The sample was PBMCs. Here the CDR3 DNA reads TGCAGCGGGGACTGGGGAAGCGGGCGTGAGCAGTTCTTC. Translated, it gives CSGDWGSGREQFF.